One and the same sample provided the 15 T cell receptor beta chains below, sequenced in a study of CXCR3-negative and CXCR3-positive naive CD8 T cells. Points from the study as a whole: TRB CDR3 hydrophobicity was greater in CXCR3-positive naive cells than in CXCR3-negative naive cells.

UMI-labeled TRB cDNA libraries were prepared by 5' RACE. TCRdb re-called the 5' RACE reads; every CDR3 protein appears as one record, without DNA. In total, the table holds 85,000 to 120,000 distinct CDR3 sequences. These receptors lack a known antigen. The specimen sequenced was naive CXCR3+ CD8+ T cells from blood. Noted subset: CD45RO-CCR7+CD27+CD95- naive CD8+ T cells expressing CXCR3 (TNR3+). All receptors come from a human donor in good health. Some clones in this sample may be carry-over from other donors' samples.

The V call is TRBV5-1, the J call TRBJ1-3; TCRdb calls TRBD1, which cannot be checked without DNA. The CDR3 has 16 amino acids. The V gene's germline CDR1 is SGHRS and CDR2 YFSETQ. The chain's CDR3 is CASSSGQGASGNTIYF.

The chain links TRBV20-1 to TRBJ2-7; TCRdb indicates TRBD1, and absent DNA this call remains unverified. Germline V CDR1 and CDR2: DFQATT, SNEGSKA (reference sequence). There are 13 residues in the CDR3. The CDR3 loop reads CSARIHRVYEQYF.

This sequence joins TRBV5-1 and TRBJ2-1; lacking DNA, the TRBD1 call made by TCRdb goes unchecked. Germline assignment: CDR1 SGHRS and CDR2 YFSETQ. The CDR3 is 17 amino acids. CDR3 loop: CASSATGGVRQGNEQFF.

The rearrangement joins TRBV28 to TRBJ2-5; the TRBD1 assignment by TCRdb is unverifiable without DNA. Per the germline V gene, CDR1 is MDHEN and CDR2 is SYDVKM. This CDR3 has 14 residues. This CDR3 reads CASSPRTNQETQYF.

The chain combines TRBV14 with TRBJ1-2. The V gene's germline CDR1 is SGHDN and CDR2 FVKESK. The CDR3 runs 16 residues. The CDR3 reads CASSPFQGGGDYGYTF.

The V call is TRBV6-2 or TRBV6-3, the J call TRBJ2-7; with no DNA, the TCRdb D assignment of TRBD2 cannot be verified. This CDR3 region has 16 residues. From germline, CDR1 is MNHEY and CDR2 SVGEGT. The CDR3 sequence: CASSLMRAVGSYEQYF.

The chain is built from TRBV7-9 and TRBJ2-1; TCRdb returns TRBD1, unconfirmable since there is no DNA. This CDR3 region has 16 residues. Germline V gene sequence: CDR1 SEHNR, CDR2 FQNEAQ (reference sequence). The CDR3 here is CASSPPSDRVNNEQFF.

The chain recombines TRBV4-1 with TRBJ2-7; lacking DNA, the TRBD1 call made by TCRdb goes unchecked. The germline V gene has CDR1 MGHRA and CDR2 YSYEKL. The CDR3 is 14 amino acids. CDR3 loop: CASSTGTGLYEQYF.

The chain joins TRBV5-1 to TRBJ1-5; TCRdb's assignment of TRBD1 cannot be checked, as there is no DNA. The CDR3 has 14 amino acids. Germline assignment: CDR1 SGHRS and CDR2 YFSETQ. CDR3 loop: CASSLGQGDQPQHF.

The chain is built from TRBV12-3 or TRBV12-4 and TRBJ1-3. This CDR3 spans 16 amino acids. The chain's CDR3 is CASSPSKSGRGNTIYF.

This CDR3 reads CASSDFYEQYF. V and J are TRBV11-3 and TRBJ2-7. This CDR3 is 11 amino acids long. CDR1 SGHNT and CDR2 YENEEA come from the germline V gene.

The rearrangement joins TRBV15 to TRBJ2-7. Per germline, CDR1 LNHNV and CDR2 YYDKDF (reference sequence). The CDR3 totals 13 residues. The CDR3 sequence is CATSRDLVQKQYF. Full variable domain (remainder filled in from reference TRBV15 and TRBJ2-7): DAMVIQNPRYQVTQFGKPVTLSCSQTLNHNVMYWYQQKSSQAPKLLFHYYDKDFNNEADTPDNFQSRRPNTSFCFLDIRSPGLGDTAMYLCATSRDLVQKQYFGPGTRLTVT.

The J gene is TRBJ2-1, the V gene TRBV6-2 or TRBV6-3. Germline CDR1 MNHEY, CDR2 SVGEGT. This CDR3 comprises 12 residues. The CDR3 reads CASSEYYNEQFF.

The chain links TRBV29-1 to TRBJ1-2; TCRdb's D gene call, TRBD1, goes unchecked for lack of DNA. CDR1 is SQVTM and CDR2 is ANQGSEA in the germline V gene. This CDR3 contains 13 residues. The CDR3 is CSVETQGPHGYTF. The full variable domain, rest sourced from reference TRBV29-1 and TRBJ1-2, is SAVISQKPSRDICQRGTSLTIQCQVDSQVTMMFWYRQQPGQSLTLIATANQGSEATYESGFVIDKFPISRPNLTFSTLTVSNMSPEDSSIYLCSVETQGPHGYTFGSGTRLTVV.

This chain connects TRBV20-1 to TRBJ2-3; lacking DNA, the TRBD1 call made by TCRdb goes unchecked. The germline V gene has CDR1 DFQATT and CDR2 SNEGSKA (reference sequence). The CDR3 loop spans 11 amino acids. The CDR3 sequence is CSATEDGIQLF.